The 6 T cell receptor beta chains presented below share a single source sample, sequenced in a study of shared clonotypes between healthy human individuals. TCRdb's copy holds only in-frame clones and misses some; the assay was immunoSEQ multiplex PCR. The sample comprises roughly 200,000 clones, approximately 60% of which are singletons, and under 11% rests with the top ten. Input material: memory CD4+ T cells sorted from blood. Subset in this sample: CD45RA-negative fraction. These receptors all stem from a man aged 25 to 45 in good health.

Regarding this clone: The junction departs from germline at one end; a sequencing error may be responsible. The CDR3 region has the DNA TGTGCGAGCAATCTGGGGATGGGAACAGGGTCCTACGAGCAGTACTTC. This sequence encodes CASNLGMGTGSYEQYF. V is TRBV5-6 and J is TRBJ2-7; perhaps TRBD1 as D (6 bases). CDR1 and CDR2 from the germline V gene are SGHDT and YYEEEE. The CDR3 runs to 16 residues.

For this clone: Just one base apart from a much larger clone, this may be a read error. The genes are TRBV11-3 and TRBJ1-5; 9 bases line up with TRBD1. Germline loops: CDR1 SGHNT, CDR2 YENEEA. The V gene end was trimmed by 6 bases and the J gene end by 2 bases; junction bases not matched to a gene: 2. The CDR3 has 14 residues. Here the CDR3 reads CASSRTGGNQPQHF. The CDR3 nucleotides are TGTGCCAGCAGTCGGACAGGGGGCAATCAGCCCCAGCATTTT.

This rearrangement joins TRBV9 to TRBJ1-1, with D unresolved. V gave up 3 bases and J gave up 1 base, with 10 bases separating them. Germline V gives CDR1 SGDLS, CDR2 YYNGEE. This CDR3 spans 14 amino acids. The DNA of the CDR3 is TGTGCCAGCAGCGGGGGTACGGGGAACACTGAAGCTTTCTTT. As protein: CASSGGTGNTEAFF.

This clone was recorded at least ten times. The chain joins TRBV2 to TRBJ2-3; 10 bases line up with TRBD1. The length of the CDR3 is 14 residues. Looked up from germline, CDR1 is SNHLY and CDR2 is FYNNEI. J lost 12 bases, V lost 8 bases, and 14 bases had no gene match. The CDR3 is CASEGDRGARLQYF. For the CDR3, the DNA is TGTGCCAGCGAGGGGGACAGGGGCGCGCGGTTACAGTATTTT.

The chain is built from TRBV6-8 and TRBJ2-2; TRBD1 matches at 8 bases. Germline CDR1 reads MNHGY; CDR2 reads SAAAGT. The CDR3 is 19 residues long. V lost 6 bases and J lost 9; bases outside the gene matches: 24. CDR3 protein: CASSGAWDRCSLRSRELFF. CDR3 coding DNA: TGTGCCAGCAGCGGTGCCTGGGACAGGTGTTCCCTTCGTAGCCGGGAGCTGTTTTTT.

This clone was counted only a few times. The chain employs TRBV28 and TRBJ2-1; tentative D call: TRBD2 (5 bases). Trimming cost V 6 bases and J 7 bases, with 19 bases left between them. The germline gives CDR1 MDHEN, CDR2 SYDVKM. The CDR3 extends over 15 amino acids. The CDR3 region has the DNA TGTGCCAGCAGAGGAGTCGGCTCGGGAAGGAATGAGCAGTTCTTC. It specifies CASRGVGSGRNEQFF.